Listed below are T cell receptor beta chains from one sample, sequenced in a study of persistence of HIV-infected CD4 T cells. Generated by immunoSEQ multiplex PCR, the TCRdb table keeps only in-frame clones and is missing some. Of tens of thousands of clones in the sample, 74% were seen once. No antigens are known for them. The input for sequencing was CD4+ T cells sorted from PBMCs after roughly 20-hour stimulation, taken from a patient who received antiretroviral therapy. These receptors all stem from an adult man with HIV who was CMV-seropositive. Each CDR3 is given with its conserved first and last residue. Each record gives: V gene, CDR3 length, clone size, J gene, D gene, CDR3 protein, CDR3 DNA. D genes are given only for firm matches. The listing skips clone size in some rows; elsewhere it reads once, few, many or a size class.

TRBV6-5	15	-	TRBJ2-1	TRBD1	CASSADRALYNEQFF	TGTGCCAGCAGCGCCGACAGGGCGCTATACAATGAGCAGTTCTTC
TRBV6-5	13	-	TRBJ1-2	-	CASKVWGNYGYTF	TGTGCCAGCAAAGTCTGGGGGAACTATGGCTACACCTTC
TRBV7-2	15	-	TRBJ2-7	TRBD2	CASSFGGDPSYEQYF	TGTGCCAGCAGCTTCGGGGGGGACCCATCCTACGAGCAGTACTTC
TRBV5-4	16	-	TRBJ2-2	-	CASSRKGRMNTGELFF	TGTGCCAGCAGTAGAAAGGGCCGAATGAACACCGGGGAGCTGTTTTTT
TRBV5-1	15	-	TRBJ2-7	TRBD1	CASSLTGTGVDEQYF	TGCGCCAGCAGCTTAACCGGGACAGGGGTCGACGAGCAGTACTTC
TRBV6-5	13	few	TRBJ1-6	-	CASSSRQISPLHF	TGTGCCAGCAGTTCGCGTCAGATCTCACCCCTCCACTTT
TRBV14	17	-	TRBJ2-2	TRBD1	CASSHLWTGSNTGELFF	TGTGCCAGCAGCCATCTTTGGACAGGGTCGAACACCGGGGAGCTGTTTTTT
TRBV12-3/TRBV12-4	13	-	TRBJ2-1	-	CASSFSRVNEQFF	TGTGCCAGCAGTTTTAGCAGGGTAAATGAGCAGTTCTTC
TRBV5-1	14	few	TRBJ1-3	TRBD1	CASSSQGDGNTIYF	TGCGCCAGCAGCTCGCAGGGGGATGGAAACACCATATATTTT
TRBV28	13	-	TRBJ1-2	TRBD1	CASRETGSRGYTF	TGTGCCAGCAGAGAGACAGGGTCGCGCGGCTACACCTTC
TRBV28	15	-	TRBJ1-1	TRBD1	CASGRTGVVNTEAFF	TGTGCCAGCGGGAGGACAGGCGTCGTGAACACTGAAGCTTTCTTT
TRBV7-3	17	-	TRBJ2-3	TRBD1	CASSLASSGQGVYTQYF	TGTGCCAGCAGCTTAGCCTCCTCGGGACAGGGGGTTTATACGCAGTATTTT
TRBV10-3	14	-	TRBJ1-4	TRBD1	CAISDRDSNEKLFF	TGTGCCATCAGTGACCGGGACAGCAATGAAAAACTGTTTTTT
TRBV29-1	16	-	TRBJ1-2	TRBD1	CSVGVGRGRKEDGYTF	TGCAGCGTTGGGGTCGGCAGGGGGCGCAAGGAGGATGGCTACACCTTC
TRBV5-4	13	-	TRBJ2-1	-	CASSLAAGNEQFF	TGTGCCAGCAGCTTGGCCGCAGGCAACGAGCAGTTCTTC
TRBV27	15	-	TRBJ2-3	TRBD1	CASSSPGQRWDTQYF	TGTGCCAGCAGTTCCCCGGGACAGCGCTGGGATACGCAGTATTTT
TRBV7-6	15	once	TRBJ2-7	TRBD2	CASSTLAGGPYEQYF	TGTGCCAGCAGCACACTAGCGGGGGGTCCCTACGAGCAGTACTTC
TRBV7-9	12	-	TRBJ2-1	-	CASSSGGNEQFF	TGTGCCAGCAGTTCTGGTGGCAATGAGCAGTTCTTC
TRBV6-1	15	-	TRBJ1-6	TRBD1	CASSEFTGDNSPLHF	TGTGCCAGCAGTGAATTCACAGGGGATAATTCACCCCTCCACTTT
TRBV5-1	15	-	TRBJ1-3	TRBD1	CASSIQGGSGNTIYF	TGCGCCAGCAGCATTCAGGGGGGCTCTGGAAACACCATATATTTT
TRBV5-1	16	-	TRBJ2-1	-	CASSLSAGLSYNEQFF	TGCGCCAGCAGCTTATCCGCGGGACTCTCCTACAATGAGCAGTTCTTC
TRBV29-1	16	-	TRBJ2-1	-	CSVEAGKGFLYNEQFF	TGCAGCGTTGAAGCCGGAAAGGGGTTCCTTTACAATGAGCAGTTCTTC
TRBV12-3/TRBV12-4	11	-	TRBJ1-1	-	CASSPRGEAFF	TGTGCCAGCAGCCCTCGGGGTGAAGCTTTCTTT
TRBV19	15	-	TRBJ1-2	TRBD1	CASSIDFGTGDGYTF	TGTGCCAGTAGTATAGACTTCGGCACAGGGGATGGCTACACCTTC
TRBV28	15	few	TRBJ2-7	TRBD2	CASSLYGGGVYEQYF	TGTGCCAGCAGTTTATACGGCGGGGGGGTATACGAGCAGTACTTC
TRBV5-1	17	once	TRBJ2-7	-	CASSLGLGSQGVGEQYF	TGCGCCAGCAGCTTGGGTCTCGGGTCGCAGGGTGTGGGGGAGCAGTACTTC
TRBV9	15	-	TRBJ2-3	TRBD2	CASSELAGLTDTQYF	TGTGCCAGCAGCGAACTAGCGGGGTTAACAGATACGCAGTATTTT
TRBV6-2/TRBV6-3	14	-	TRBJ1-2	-	CASSYGTPPGGYTF	TGTGCCAGCAGTTATGGGACACCTCCGGGTGGCTACACCTTC
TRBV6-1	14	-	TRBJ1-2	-	CASSERGGTDGYTF	TGTGCCAGCAGTGAACGAGGGGGTACTGATGGCTACACCTTC
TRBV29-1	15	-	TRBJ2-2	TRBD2	CSVEDLGGYTGELFF	TGCAGCGTTGAAGATCTCGGGGGGTACACCGGGGAGCTGTTTTTT
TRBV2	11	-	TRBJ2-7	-	CASSEWNEQYF	TGTGCCAGCAGTGAATGGAACGAGCAGTACTTC
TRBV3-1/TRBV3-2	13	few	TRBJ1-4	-	CASSQDFNEKLFF	TGTGCCAGCAGCCAAGATTTTAATGAAAAACTGTTTTTT
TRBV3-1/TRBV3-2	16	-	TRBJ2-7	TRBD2	CASSPMLAGGPYEQYF	TGTGCCAGCAGCCCGATGCTAGCGGGGGGACCCTACGAGCAGTACTTC
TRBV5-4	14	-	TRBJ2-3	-	CASTRDGSTDTQYF	TGTGCCAGCACACGGGACGGATCCACAGATACGCAGTATTTT
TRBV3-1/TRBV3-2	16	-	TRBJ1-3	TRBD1	CASSQDIPTGGNTIYF	TGTGCCAGCAGCCAAGATATCCCGACAGGGGGAAACACCATATATTTT
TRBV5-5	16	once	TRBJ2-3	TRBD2	CASRSGTSGITDTQYF	TGTGCCAGCAGAAGCGGGACTAGCGGAATCACAGATACGCAGTATTTT
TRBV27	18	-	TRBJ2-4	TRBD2	CASSRGSGGASAKNIQYF	TGTGCCAGCAGCCGCGGGAGCGGGGGGGCTTCCGCCAAAAACATTCAGTACTTC
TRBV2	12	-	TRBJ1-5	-	CATRQGNQPQHF	TGTGCCACCAGACAGGGCAATCAGCCCCAGCATTTT
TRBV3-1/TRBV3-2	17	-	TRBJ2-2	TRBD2	CASSYSGGALWPGELFF	TGTGCCAGCAGCTATAGCGGGGGGGCCCTCTGGCCCGGGGAGCTGTTTTTT
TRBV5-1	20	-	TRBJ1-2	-	CASSLARVRGRQAPNYGYTF	TGCGCCAGCAGCTTGGCGAGAGTAAGGGGTCGGCAGGCACCGAACTATGGCTACACCTTC